Following are 20 T cell receptor beta chains from one sample sequenced in a study of blood T cell repertoires in COVID-19. Assay: immunoSEQ multiplex PCR; the TCRdb copy retains only in-frame clones and omits some. The sample gives 150,000 to 200,000 clones, approximately 84% of which show up once; 1% to 1.2% is in the top ten. The sample comprised peripheral blood. The receptors were gathered from a man between 40 and 49 years old with acute or convalescent COVID-19.

This CDR3 reads CASSRRGQGVSTGELFF. As DNA, the CDR3 is TGTGCCAGCAGCAGAAGGGGACAGGGAGTGAGCACCGGGGAGCTGTTTTTT. The V call is TRBV13, the J call TRBJ2-2; TRBD1 agrees at 9 bases. This CDR3 has 17 amino acids. The V gene's germline CDR1 is PRHDT and CDR2 FYEKMQ (reference sequence). J was trimmed by 4 bases and V by 5 bases; bases with no gene match: 11.

V is TRBV4-3 and J is TRBJ2-1; 10 nucleotides line up with TRBD1. This CDR3 contains 15 residues. CDR1 and CDR2 from the germline V gene are LGHNA and YSLEER. With 1 base clipped from V and 9 bases from J, the junction kept 6 bases outside the gene matches. The CDR3 DNA sequence: TGCGCCAGCAGCCAAGCCTGGACAGGGGGACTTGAGCAGTTCTTC. Its protein is CASSQAWTGGLEQFF.

The table lists this clone with a count of one. The chain uses TRBV2 and TRBJ2-1; D may be TRBD2 (5 bases). Germline lookup yields CDR1 SNHLY and CDR2 FYNNEI. V lost 7 bases and J 8 bases, leaving 18 bases between the germline ends. The CDR3 consists of 14 residues. The CDR3 reads CASIPKRYSDEQFF. The CDR3 nucleotides read TGTGCCAGCATCCCCAAAAGGTATAGCGATGAGCAGTTCTTC. Full variable domain (rest looked up from reference TRBV2 and TRBJ2-1): EPEVTQTPSHQVTQMGQEVILRCVPISNHLYFYWYRQILGQKVEFLVSFYNNEISEKSEIFDDQFSVERPDGSNFTLKIRSTKLEDSAMYFCASIPKRYSDEQFFGPGTRLTVL.

This chain connects TRBV6-4 to TRBJ2-7; D not resolved. Germline CDR1 is MRHNA and CDR2 is SNTAGT. The V end was cut by 9 bases, the J end by 4 bases, with 4 bases between. The CDR3 totals 9 residues. This chain's CDR3 is CARTYEQYF. CDR3 nucleotides: TGTGCCAGGACTTACGAGCAGTACTTC.

The chain couples TRBV5-1 to TRBJ2-5, with 8 nucleotides matching TRBD2. V was clipped by 5 bases and J by 0 bases; unmatched bases: 3. CDR3 size: 14 residues. Germline lookup yields CDR1 SGHRS and CDR2 YFSETQ. The CDR3 is CASSLAGDQETQYF. The CDR3 DNA reads TGCGCCAGCAGTCTAGCGGGCGACCAAGAGACCCAGTACTTC. The full variable domain, its missing parts supplied by reference TRBV5-1 and TRBJ2-5, is KAGVTQTPRYLIKTRGQQVTLSCSPISGHRSVSWYQQTPGQGLQFLFEYFSETQRNKGNFPGRFSGRQFSNSRSEMNVSTLELGDSALYLCASSLAGDQETQYFGPGTRLLVL.

This chain links TRBV4-1 with TRBJ2-1; D is possibly TRBD1 (6 bases). The CDR3 length is 14 residues. V was pared by 3 bases and J by 9 bases, with 15 bases between. Germline V gives CDR1 MGHRA, CDR2 YSYEKL. This CDR3 reads CASSHISVGAEQFF. The CDR3 DNA is TGCGCCAGCAGCCATATTTCTGTGGGGGCTGAGCAGTTCTTC.

The CDR3 here is CASSLSGSTLAYGYTF. The CDR3, as DNA: TGTGCCAGCAGCTTAAGCGGAAGTACCCTGGCCTATGGCTACACCTTC. The genes are TRBV7-2 and TRBJ1-2; D unresolved. CDR1 is SGHTA, CDR2 FQGNSA, per germline. CDR3 length: 16 residues. Deletions cut 2 bases from V and 4 bases from J, with 17 bases between.

J is TRBJ1-6 and V is TRBV19; no definite D call. The CDR3 spans 13 residues. Germline V gene data show CDR1 as LNHDA and CDR2 as SQIVND (reference sequence). Trimming took 5 bases from V and 4 from J, leaving 6 bases between them. CDR3 sequence reads: CASSPSYNSPLHF. In nucleotides, the CDR3 is TGTGCCAGTAGTCCGTCGTATAATTCACCCCTCCACTTT.

V is TRBV7-9 and J is TRBJ2-1; 9 nucleotides agree with TRBD2. Germline loops: CDR1 SEHNR, CDR2 FQNEAQ (reference sequence). Trimming cost V 5 bases and J 7 bases; bases outside gene matches: 9. CDR3 size: 15 residues. CDR3 region: CASSHSGGGANEQFF. The CDR3 DNA reads TGTGCCAGCAGCCACTCGGGCGGGGGGGCGAATGAGCAGTTCTTC.

This chain's CDR3 is CASSPGSRGTDTQYF. In DNA, the CDR3 is TGTGCCAGCAGCCCTGGGAGTAGGGGCACAGATACGCAGTATTTT. The V gene is TRBV5-6, the J gene TRBJ2-3, with D possibly TRBD2 on 5 matching bases. The germline V gene encodes CDR1 SGHDT and CDR2 YYEEEE. Trimming removed 4 bases at V and 1 base at J, with 13 bases between. The CDR3 has 15 amino acids. Combining the CDR3 with reference TRBV5-6 and TRBJ2-3 gives the whole variable domain DAGVTQSPTHLIKTRGQQVTLRCSPKSGHDTVSWYQQALGQGPQFIFQYYEEEERQRGNFPDRFSGHQFPNYSSELNVNALLLGDSALYLCASSPGSRGTDTQYFGPGTRLTVL.

The CDR3 is CASSLRDRNSPLHF. DNA for the CDR3: TGTGCCAGTAGTCTTCGGGACAGAAATTCACCCCTCCACTTT. The genes are TRBV19 and TRBJ1-6; 7 positions match TRBD1. Germline values: CDR1 LNHDA, CDR2 SQIVND (reference sequence). The CDR3 consists of 14 residues. The V segment lost 5 bases and the J segment 7 bases; nucleotides outside the gene matches: 5. Full variable domain (rest looked up from reference TRBV19 and TRBJ1-6): DGGITQSPKYLFRKEGQNVTLSCEQNLNHDAMYWYRQDPGQGLRLIYYSQIVNDFQKGDIAEGYSVSREKKESFPLTVTSAQKNPTAFYLCASSLRDRNSPLHFGNGTRLTVT.

The chain employs TRBV28 and TRBJ1-5; D perhaps matches TRBD1 (5 bases). V was trimmed by 3 bases and J by 6 bases, leaving 15 bases between them. From germline, CDR1 is MDHEN and CDR2 SYDVKM. CDR3 length equals 15 residues. This chain's CDR3 is CASSFQGRTGQPQHF. The CDR3 bases are TGTGCCAGCAGTTTCCAGGGTCGGACGGGTCAGCCCCAGCATTTT.

This clone was found once. CDR3: CATSRAPSYEQYF. In nucleotides, the CDR3 is TGTGCCACCAGCAGAGCCCCTTCCTACGAGCAGTACTTC. The chain employs TRBV15 and TRBJ2-7, with D uncertain. The CDR3 has 13 amino acids. Germline assignment: CDR1 LNHNV and CDR2 YYDKDF (reference sequence). V was trimmed by 1 base and J by 1 base, leaving 5 bases between them.

This clone was seen a handful of times. The chain carries TRBV9 and TRBJ2-1; D may be TRBD1 (5 bases). Germline loops: CDR1 SGDLS, CDR2 YYNGEE. The CDR3 length is 14 residues. V lost 2 bases and J 8 bases, leaving 14 bases between the germline ends. The CDR3 bases are TGTGCCAGCAGCGTGTGGGGCCGGCCGGATGAGCAGTTCTTC. Protein: CASSVWGRPDEQFF.

Comment on this clone: The sample holds other DNA sequences that translate to the same CDR3. The chain has TRBV5-1 and TRBJ1-1; TRBD1 agrees at 9 bases. The CDR3 length is 13 residues. Germline V gene sequence: CDR1 SGHRS, CDR2 YFSETQ. Trimming cost V 3 bases and J 4 bases; bases outside gene matches: 1. CDR3: CASSSDRGTEAFF. The CDR3 DNA reads as TGCGCCAGCAGCTCGGACAGGGGCACTGAAGCTTTCTTT.

The J gene is TRBJ1-3, the V gene TRBV28; tentatively, D is TRBD1 (5 bases). The germline CDR1 and CDR2 sequences are MDHEN and SYDVKM. The V end was cut by 11 bases, the J end by 0 bases, with 14 bases between. This CDR3 has 14 residues. The CDR3 reads CASNAGLSGNTIYF. In nucleotides, the CDR3 is TGTGCCTCCAACGCAGGGCTCTCTGGAAACACCATATATTTT.

The chain combines TRBV18 with TRBJ2-7, with 10 bases identical to TRBD1. The CDR3 length is 14 residues. J lost 6 bases, V lost 1 base, and 3 bases had no gene match. The V gene's germline CDR1 is KGHSH and CDR2 LQKENI. CDR3: CASSPQGTGVEQYF. The CDR3 region has the DNA TGTGCCAGCTCACCACAAGGGACAGGGGTCGAGCAGTACTTC.

The chain recombines TRBV6-7 with TRBJ2-7; possibly TRBD2 for D (5 bases). TRBV6-7 is an open reading frame whose function is uncertain. The V end was cut by 6 bases, the J end by 5 bases, with 8 bases between. This CDR3 spans 11 amino acids. CDR3 bases: TGTGCCAGCAGGACTAACCACGAGCAGTACTTC. Amino acid sequence: CASRTNHEQYF.

This clone was seen only a few times. The chain uses TRBV11-1 and TRBJ1-4; 7 bases are a match to TRBD1. There are 15 residues in the CDR3. Germline CDR1 SGHAT, CDR2 FQDESV (reference sequence). J gave up 6 bases and V 6 bases, and 10 bases lay outside the gene matches. The CDR3 protein is CASSRTGTAYEKLFF. The CDR3 DNA reads as TGTGCCAGCAGTAGAACCGGGACAGCGTATGAAAAACTGTTTTTT.

The rearrangement joins TRBV2 to TRBJ1-1; a possible D gene is TRBD1 (6 bases). CDR1 is SNHLY, CDR2 FYNNEI, per germline. This CDR3 contains 13 residues. V was pared by 11 bases and J by 3 bases, with 16 bases between. The DNA for the CDR3 is TGTGCCTCCCTGGGGGGGCGGGACACTGAAGCTTTCTTT. It encodes CASLGGRDTEAFF.